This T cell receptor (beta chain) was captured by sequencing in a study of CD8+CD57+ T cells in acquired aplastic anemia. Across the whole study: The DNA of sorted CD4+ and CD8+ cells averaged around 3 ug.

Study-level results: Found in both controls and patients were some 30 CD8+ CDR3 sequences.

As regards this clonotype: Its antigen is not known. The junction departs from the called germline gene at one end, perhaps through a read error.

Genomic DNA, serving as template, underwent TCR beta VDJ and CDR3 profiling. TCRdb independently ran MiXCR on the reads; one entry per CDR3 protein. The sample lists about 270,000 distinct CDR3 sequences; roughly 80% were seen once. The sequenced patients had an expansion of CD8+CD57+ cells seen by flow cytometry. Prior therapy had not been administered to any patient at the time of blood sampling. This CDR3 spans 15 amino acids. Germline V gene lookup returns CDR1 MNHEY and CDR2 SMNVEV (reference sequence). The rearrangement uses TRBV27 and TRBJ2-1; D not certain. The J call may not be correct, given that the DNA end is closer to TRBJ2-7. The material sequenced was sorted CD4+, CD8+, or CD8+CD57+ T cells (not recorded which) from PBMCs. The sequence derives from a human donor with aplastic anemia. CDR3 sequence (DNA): TGTGCCAGCAGCTTTTTAGCAAATACCTCCAACGAGCAGTACTTC. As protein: CASSFLANTSNEQYF.